A single sample gave rise to the 20 T cell receptor beta chains below, sequenced in a study of T cells expressing NK-cell markers. TCRdb derives one entry per CDR3 protein from the 5' RACE reads, leaving out DNA. The sample has about 390,000 distinct CDR3 sequences; the top ten hold about 10%. Sequencing was performed on blood T cells: a sorted CD56 or NKG2C T cell subset, CD4+ or CD8+ T cells, or bulk PBMC T cells (not recorded which). Every receptor here comes from a woman in her forties or fifties in good health.

V usage is TRBV6-5 and J usage is TRBJ2-3. The germline V gene has CDR1 MNHEY and CDR2 SVGAGI. The CDR3 runs to 11 residues. This CDR3 reads CASSYLYTQYF.

The chain has TRBV5-1 and TRBJ2-5; TCRdb lists TRBD2, though no DNA is available to test this call. The CDR3 runs to 14 residues. Germline V gives CDR1 SGHRS, CDR2 YFSETQ. CDR3 protein: CASSQAGVSETQYF.

This chain connects TRBV11-1 to TRBJ2-7. The CDR3 runs to 15 residues. Germline CDR1 SGHAT, CDR2 FQDESV (reference sequence). CDR3 region: CASSLGRLSTHEQYF.

The chain has TRBV27 and TRBJ1-2. The germline V gene has CDR1 MNHEY and CDR2 SMNVEV (reference sequence). The CDR3 has 11 residues. CDR3 region: CASGDFGGYTF.

V and J are TRBV25-1 and TRBJ1-6; TCRdb returns TRBD1, unconfirmable since there is no DNA. The V gene's germline CDR1 is MGHDK and CDR2 SYGVNS. The CDR3 is 15 amino acids. CDR3 protein: CASSAGTGANSPLHF.

V gene TRBV5-1 combines with J gene TRBJ2-6. The CDR3 consists of 14 residues. CDR1 SGHRS and CDR2 YFSETQ come from the germline V gene. CDR3 region: CASNRVSGANVLTF.

This chain uses TRBV7-9 with TRBJ2-3. The CDR3 extends over 17 amino acids. CDR1 and CDR2 (germline): SEHNR, FQNEAQ (reference sequence). This chain's CDR3 is CASSFPLMGTSTDTQYF.

The CDR3 sequence: CASSLKEHMNTEAFF. The chain carries TRBV12-3 or TRBV12-4 and TRBJ1-1. The length of the CDR3 is 15 residues.

CDR3 residues: CASSPSSGWNTGELFF. V usage is TRBV7-7 and J usage is TRBJ2-2; the TCRdb D gene call, TRBD1, has no DNA to confirm it. Germline V gene lookup returns CDR1 SSHAT and CDR2 FNYEAQ (reference sequence). This CDR3 contains 16 residues.

This chain uses TRBV24-1 with TRBJ2-5; TCRdb outputs TRBD1, but without DNA this stays unchecked. Germline V lookup: CDR1 KGHDR, CDR2 SFDVKD. The CDR3 length is 12 residues. CDR3 in amino acids: CATSDHRGGQYF.

This chain uses TRBV7-7 with TRBJ2-5; TCRdb picks TRBD2, but there is no DNA to check that call. Germline V gives CDR1 SSHAT, CDR2 FNYEAQ (reference sequence). The CDR3 runs to 16 residues. The CDR3 region is CASSSQTSGRGETQYF. The full variable domain, its missing parts supplied by reference TRBV7-7 and TRBJ2-5, is GAGVSQSPRYKVTKRGQDVTLRCDPISSHATLYWYQQALGQGPEFLTYFNYEAQPDKSGLPSDRFSAERPEGSISTLTIQRTEQRDSAMYRCASSSQTSGRGETQYFGPGTRLLVL.

The chain links TRBV20-1 to TRBJ1-2. Germline values: CDR1 DFQATT, CDR2 SNEGSKA (reference sequence). The CDR3 length is 16 residues. The CDR3 region is CSAYDVKSAVIGGYTF.

The J gene is TRBJ2-1, the V gene TRBV29-1; TCRdb returns TRBD1, unconfirmable since there is no DNA. The CDR3 extends over 13 amino acids. Germline V gives CDR1 SQVTM, CDR2 ANQGSEA. This CDR3 is CSVGQGNYNEQFF.

The chain uses TRBV6-6 and TRBJ2-2; TCRdb outputs TRBD1, but without DNA this stays unchecked. From germline, CDR1 is MNHNY and CDR2 SVGAGI (reference sequence). The CDR3 loop spans 16 amino acids. The CDR3 here is CASSLADRGNTGELFF.

V gene TRBV3-1 combines with J gene TRBJ1-6; TCRdb designates TRBD1, a call that cannot be tested without DNA. Germline V CDR1 and CDR2: LGHDT, YNNKEL (reference sequence). The CDR3 has 15 residues. CDR3 protein: CASSQPPGPPDGLHF. The whole variable domain, filled in from reference TRBV3-1 and TRBJ1-6, reads DTAVSQTPKYLVTQMGNDKSIKCEQNLGHDTMYWYKQDSKKFLKIMFSYNNKELIINETVPNRFSPKSPDKAHLNLHINSLELGDSAVYFCASSQPPGPPDGLHFGNGTRLTVT.

CDR3 loop: CASSYGVSGGSFGELFF. V and J are TRBV6-5 and TRBJ2-2; TCRdb's D call of TRBD2 is untestable without DNA. The CDR3 contains 17 residues. CDR1 and CDR2 from the germline V gene are MNHEY and SVGAGI.

The chain has TRBV5-1 and TRBJ2-7; the TCRdb D gene call, TRBD1, has no DNA to confirm it. The CDR3 loop spans 15 amino acids. In germline, CDR1 is SGHRS, CDR2 YFSETQ. The CDR3 reads CASSLGTAELYEQYF.

The chain uses TRBV20-1 and TRBJ1-2; TCRdb picks TRBD1, but there is no DNA to check that call. Germline CDR1 DFQATT, CDR2 SNEGSKA (reference sequence). This CDR3 comprises 13 residues. CDR3 protein: CSARRTASYGYTF.

The chain is built from TRBV6-1 and TRBJ2-7; the TRBD1 assignment by TCRdb is unverifiable without DNA. The CDR3 contains 12 residues. The germline CDR1 and CDR2 sequences are MNHNS and SASEGT. CDR3 sequence: CATNPGWYEQYF.

The genes are TRBV30 and TRBJ2-7; TCRdb names TRBD1, which stays unverified in the absence of DNA. The length of the CDR3 is 13 residues. Germline V gene sequence: CDR1 GTSNPN, CDR2 SVGIG (reference sequence). CDR3 in amino acids: CAWSDMGGYEQYF.